Shown below are 26 T cell receptor beta chains from a single sample sequenced in a study of T cell responses to AZD1222 COVID-19 vaccine. Only in-frame clones appear in the TCRdb table, and some are missing; sequencing was by immunoSEQ multiplex PCR. This table holds about 180,000 clones, 85% to 95% found once. The sample here was peripheral blood, taken on day 0 of AZD1222 vaccination. All receptors derive from an adult in good health.

The chain joins TRBV27 to TRBJ2-5; TRBD1 or TRBD2 may be the D gene (5 bases each). The germline V gene has CDR1 MNHEY and CDR2 SMNVEV (reference sequence). This CDR3 has 15 amino acids. The germline V and J ends were trimmed by 6 bases and 5 bases, with 19 bases remaining between them. The CDR3 nucleotides are TGTGCCAGCAGCTGGGCCGGGACGCAAGGGGAGACCCAGTACTTC. Its protein is CASSWAGTQGETQYF.

The CDR3 nucleotides read TGTGCCAGTAGTCAGGGCTCTAACTATGGCTACACCTTC. It yields the protein CASSQGSNYGYTF. The chain couples TRBV19 to TRBJ1-2, with D possibly being TRBD1 (5 bases). The germline V gene encodes CDR1 LNHDA and CDR2 SQIVND (reference sequence). Trimming cost V 5 bases and J 0 bases, with 7 bases left between them. There are 13 residues in the CDR3.

The V gene is TRBV5-5, the J gene TRBJ2-3; 12 bases are a match to TRBD2. Losses at the gene ends were 1 base for V and 2 bases for J; bases not matched to a gene: 5. This CDR3 has 17 amino acids. Germline V gene lookup returns CDR1 SGHKS and CDR2 YYEKEE (reference sequence). The CDR3 bases are TGTGCCAGCAGCTTGAGGACTAGCGGGACCTTCACAGATACGCAGTATTTT. Protein: CASSLRTSGTFTDTQYF.

The V and J genes are TRBV6-5 and TRBJ2-7; 11 bases are a match to TRBD2. The length of the CDR3 is 13 residues. V lost 4 bases to trimming and J lost 6 bases; unmatched junction nucleotides: 2. Germline CDR1 reads MNHEY; CDR2 reads SVGAGI. The CDR3 loop is CASSFTSGSEQYF. Written as DNA, the CDR3 is TGTGCCAGCAGTTTCACTAGCGGGAGCGAGCAGTACTTC.

The gene calls are TRBV11-2 and TRBJ2-2; 11 bases line up with TRBD2. The CDR3 consists of 18 residues. Looked up from germline, CDR1 is SGHAT and CDR2 is FQNNGV. The trim removed 2 bases at V and 5 bases at J, leaving 10 bases unmatched. The chain's CDR3 is CASSLFLAGGPRTGELFF. For the CDR3, the DNA is TGTGCCAGCAGCTTATTTCTAGCGGGAGGACCTCGGACCGGGGAGCTGTTTTTT.

This chain connects TRBV7-9 to TRBJ2-2; the D gene is possibly TRBD2 (5 bases). The CDR3 has 16 residues. Trimming removed 5 bases from V and 3 bases from J, with 16 bases in between. CDR1 is SEHNR, CDR2 FQNEAQ, per germline (reference sequence). The CDR3 loop is CASSPEASIYTGELFF. DNA for the CDR3: TGTGCCAGCAGCCCAGAGGCTAGCATTTACACCGGGGAGCTGTTTTTT.

The chain is built from TRBV10-3 and TRBJ2-1; maybe TRBD2 (5 bases). The length of the CDR3 is 12 residues. The germline V gene encodes CDR1 ENHRY and CDR2 SYGVKD. The V gene lost 6 bases and the J gene lost 5 bases, with 8 bases spanning the gap. CDR3 residues: CAISRTDNEQFF. The CDR3 DNA reads as TGTGCCATCAGCCGGACTGACAATGAGCAGTTCTTC.

The sample holds one count of this clone. The gene calls are TRBV7-9 and TRBJ1-6; 7 bases map to TRBD1. After removal of 5 bases from V and 7 bases from J, the junction contained 8 bases not matched to a gene. CDR3 size: 15 residues. Germline V lookup: CDR1 SEHNR, CDR2 FQNEAQ (reference sequence). The CDR3 here is CASSPPLQGNSPLHF. The CDR3 DNA reads as TGTGCCAGCAGCCCGCCCCTACAGGGGAATTCACCCCTCCACTTT.

V and J are TRBV7-9 and TRBJ2-6, with no clear D. The germline V gene has CDR1 SEHNR and CDR2 FQNEAQ (reference sequence). The CDR3 sequence is 19 residues long. V lost 4 bases and J lost 0, with 19 bases in between. The CDR3 region is CASSSVRQTVPSGANVLTF. The CDR3 DNA follows: TGTGCCAGCAGCTCGGTCAGGCAGACGGTGCCCTCTGGGGCCAACGTCCTGACTTTC.

V gene TRBV3-1 (or the pseudogene TRBV3-2) combines with J gene TRBJ1-4; TRBD1 matches at 9 bases. V shed 4 bases, J shed 6 bases, and the junction held 3 bases outside the gene matches. The CDR3 is 14 amino acids. Germline V CDR1 and CDR2: LGHDT, YNNKEL (reference sequence). This CDR3 is CASSLGQGYEKLFF. Written as DNA, the CDR3 is TGTGCCAGCAGCCTCGGACAGGGGTATGAAAAACTGTTTTTT.

The table lists this clone with a few counts. The CDR3 region has the DNA TGTGCCAGTAGTAGCGGGAGGGCCGGAGAGCAGTACTTC. It codes for CASSSGRAGEQYF. The rearrangement uses TRBV19 and TRBJ2-7, with 9 bases fitting TRBD2. The length of the CDR3 is 13 residues. Germline loops: CDR1 LNHDA, CDR2 SQIVND (reference sequence). V shed 4 bases and J 7 bases; nucleotides not matched to a gene: 5.

This rearrangement joins TRBV4-1 to TRBJ2-3, with TRBD2 matching 8 bases. CDR1 and CDR2 from the germline V gene are MGHRA and YSYEKL. After removal of 4 bases from V and 1 base from J, the junction contained 7 bases not matched to a gene. This CDR3 comprises 16 residues. The CDR3: CASSPLKAGGTDTQYF. Here the CDR3 DNA reads TGCGCCAGCAGCCCCCTAAAAGCGGGGGGCACAGATACGCAGTATTTT.

The CDR3 sequence: CASSQTGLDTQYF. The CDR3 DNA follows: TGTGCCAGCAGCCAGACAGGGTTAGATACGCAGTATTTT. This chain links TRBV27 with TRBJ2-3; 7 bases are shared with TRBD1. This CDR3 region has 13 residues. CDR1 is MNHEY and CDR2 is SMNVEV in the germline V gene (reference sequence). The ends lost 6 bases at V and 5 bases at J; junction bases unmatched: 5.

This clone is a singleton in its sample. In the same sample, other DNA sequences code for this CDR3. The V call is TRBV3-1 (or the pseudogene TRBV3-2), the J call TRBJ1-2; D unclear. In germline, CDR1 is LGHDT, CDR2 YNNKEL (reference sequence). The V gene lost 1 base and the J gene lost 0 bases, with 3 bases spanning the gap. This CDR3 is 13 amino acids long. CDR3 nucleotides: TGTGCCAGCAGCCAAGGTGCTAACTATGGCTACACCTTC. Its translation is CASSQGANYGYTF.

This chain joins TRBV2 and TRBJ2-7; a possible D gene is TRBD1 (6 bases). The CDR3 contains 14 residues. The V end lost 5 bases, the J end lost 2 bases, and 13 bases lay between the germline ends. The germline gives CDR1 SNHLY, CDR2 FYNNEI. The CDR3 protein is CASSYRDTTYEQYF. In DNA form, the CDR3 reads TGTGCCAGCAGTTACCGGGACACAACCTACGAGCAGTACTTC.

The chain employs TRBV15 and TRBJ1-2; TRBD1 is a possible D gene (6 bases). The CDR3 length is 17 residues. Trimming removed 1 base from V and 4 bases from J, with 19 bases in between. Germline loops: CDR1 LNHNV, CDR2 YYDKDF (reference sequence). CDR3 nucleotides: TGTGCCACCAGCAGAGTCGGGGGCCCACGATTTTCCTATGGCTACACCTTC. Protein product: CATSRVGGPRFSYGYTF.

The chain recombines TRBV27 with TRBJ1-1; maybe TRBD1 (6 bases). Germline assignment: CDR1 MNHEY and CDR2 SMNVEV (reference sequence). This CDR3 has 13 amino acids. The V and J ends lost 5 bases and 0 bases respectively, with 7 bases between them. This CDR3 is CASSTGLNTEAFF. CDR3 nucleotide sequence: TGTGCCAGCAGTACAGGGTTGAACACTGAAGCTTTCTTT.

Written as DNA, the CDR3 is TGTGCCAGCAGTCCGGACAGAGCCTACGAGCAGTACTTC. Translated, it gives CASSPDRAYEQYF. J is TRBJ2-7 and V is TRBV6-1; a weak D match, TRBD1 (6 bases). The CDR3 loop spans 13 amino acids. In germline, CDR1 is MNHNS, CDR2 SASEGT. V was clipped by 5 bases and J by 2 bases, with 10 bases between them.

The chain links TRBV11-2 to TRBJ2-7; D perhaps matches TRBD2 (6 bases). Germline CDR1 reads SGHAT; CDR2 reads FQNNGV. This CDR3 has 15 residues. Trimming shortened V by 0 bases and J by 3 bases, and 12 bases separated the two germline ends. The CDR3 DNA follows: TGTGCCAGCAGCTTAGACTTGCGGGATTACTACGAGCAGTACTTC. Translated, it gives CASSLDLRDYYEQYF.

This clone was recorded once. J is TRBJ2-4 and V is TRBV5-4; TRBD2 might be the D (7 bases). This CDR3 comprises 14 residues. Trimming removed 3 bases at V and 4 bases at J, with 11 bases between. Germline V lookup: CDR1 SGHNT, CDR2 YYREEE (reference sequence). The CDR3, as DNA: TGTGCCAGCAGCTGGGGGGGACAAAAAAACATTCAGTACTTC. Protein: CASSWGGQKNIQYF.

CDR3 in amino acids: CASSQEWPSGPTDTQYF. The CDR3 DNA follows: TGCGCCAGCAGCCAAGAATGGCCCTCGGGGCCCACAGATACGCAGTATTTT. The chain links TRBV4-1 to TRBJ2-3, with D possibly called TRBD1 or TRBD2 (5 bases each). The V gene lost 0 bases and the J gene lost 2 bases, with 15 bases spanning the gap. The CDR3 is made up of 17 amino acids. Germline CDR1 and CDR2: MGHRA and YSYEKL.

V and J are TRBV19 and TRBJ2-7; 12 nucleotides align to TRBD1. CDR3 length equals 15 residues. Germline V CDR1 and CDR2: LNHDA, SQIVND (reference sequence). Germline trimming cut 6 bases from V and 6 bases from J; bases unmatched to any gene: 9. CDR3 residues: CASRDPGTGGFEQYF. The CDR3 DNA sequence: TGTGCCAGTAGAGACCCCGGGACAGGGGGCTTCGAGCAGTACTTC.

The chain is built from TRBV6-5 and TRBJ1-3, with 8 bases lining up with TRBD1. The V segment lost 5 bases and the J segment 8 bases; nucleotides outside the gene matches: 5. Germline V lookup: CDR1 MNHEY, CDR2 SVGAGI. The CDR3 is 13 amino acids. The CDR3 loop reads CASSRQGAHTIYF. The CDR3 DNA is TGTGCCAGCAGTCGTCAGGGGGCCCACACCATATATTTT.

This sequence joins TRBV9 and TRBJ2-3, with 7 bases that match TRBD1. J was trimmed by 1 base and V by 3 bases; bases with no gene match: 2. The CDR3 contains 14 residues. Per the germline V gene, CDR1 is SGDLS and CDR2 is YYNGEE. CDR3 sequence (DNA): TGTGCCAGCAGCGATGGACAGGGCACAGATACGCAGTATTTT. Its protein product is CASSDGQGTDTQYF.

The gene calls are TRBV5-1 and TRBJ2-1, with D uncertain. V lost 1 base and J 5 bases, leaving 13 bases between the germline ends. The CDR3 has 15 residues. The V gene's germline CDR1 is SGHRS and CDR2 YFSETQ. The DNA for the CDR3 is TGCGCCAGCAGCTTGCTCTCCTCTCCGAACAATGAGCAGTTCTTC. Amino acid sequence: CASSLLSSPNNEQFF.

This clone was observed a single time. The CDR3 DNA follows: TGTGCCAGCAGCTTAAGGCGGAGGGGTCTAGCGGGGCCCTCCTACGAGCAGTACTTC. Protein: CASSLRRRGLAGPSYEQYF. The V call is TRBV7-2, the J call TRBJ2-7, with 9 bases lining up with TRBD2. After removal of 2 bases from V and 0 bases from J, the junction contained 14 bases not matched to a gene. Germline V gene sequence: CDR1 SGHTA, CDR2 FQGNSA. The CDR3 extends over 19 amino acids. Combining the CDR3 with reference TRBV7-2 and TRBJ2-7 gives the whole variable domain GAGVSQSPSNKVTEKGKDVELRCDPISGHTALYWYRQSLGQGLEFLIYFQGNSAPDKSGLPSDRFSAERTGGSVSTLTIQRTQQEDSAVYLCASSLRRRGLAGPSYEQYFGPGTRLTVT.